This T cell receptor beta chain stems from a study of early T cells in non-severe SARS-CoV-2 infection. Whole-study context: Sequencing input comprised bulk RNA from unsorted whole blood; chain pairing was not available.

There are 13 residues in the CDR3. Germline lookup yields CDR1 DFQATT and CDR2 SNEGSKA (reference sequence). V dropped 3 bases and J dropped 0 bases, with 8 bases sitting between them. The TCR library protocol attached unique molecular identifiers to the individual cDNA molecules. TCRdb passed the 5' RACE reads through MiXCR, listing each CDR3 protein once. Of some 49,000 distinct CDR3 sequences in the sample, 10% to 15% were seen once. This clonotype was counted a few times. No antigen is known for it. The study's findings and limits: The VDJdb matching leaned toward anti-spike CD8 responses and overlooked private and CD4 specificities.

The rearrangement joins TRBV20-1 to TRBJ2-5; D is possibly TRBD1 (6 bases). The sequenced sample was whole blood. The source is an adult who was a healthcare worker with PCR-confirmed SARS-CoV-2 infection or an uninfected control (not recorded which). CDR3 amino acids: CSARRGYQETQYF. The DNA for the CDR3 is TGCAGTGCTAGGAGGGGGTACCAAGAGACCCAGTACTTC.